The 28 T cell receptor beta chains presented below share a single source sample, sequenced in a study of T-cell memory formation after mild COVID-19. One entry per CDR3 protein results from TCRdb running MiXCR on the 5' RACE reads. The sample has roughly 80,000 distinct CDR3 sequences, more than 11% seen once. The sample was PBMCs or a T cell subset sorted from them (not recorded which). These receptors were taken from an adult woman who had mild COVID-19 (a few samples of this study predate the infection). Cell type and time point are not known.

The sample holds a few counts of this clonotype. The CDR3, as DNA: TGTGCCAGCAGCTTGGTTAGCGGGGCAACCTACGAGCAGTACTTC. This encodes CASSLVSGATYEQYF. The chain couples TRBV5-8 to TRBJ2-7, with 8 bases matching TRBD2. The trim removed 0 bases at V and 2 bases at J, leaving 4 bases unmatched. CDR1 SGHTS and CDR2 YDEGEE come from the germline V gene. CDR3 length: 15 amino acids.

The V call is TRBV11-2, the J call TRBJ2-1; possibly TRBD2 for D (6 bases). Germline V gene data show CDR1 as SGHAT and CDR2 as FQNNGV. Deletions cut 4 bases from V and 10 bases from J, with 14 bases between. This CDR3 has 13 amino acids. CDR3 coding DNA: TGTGCCAGCAGCTCTAGCGAGGGTTGGGAGCAGTTCTTC. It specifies CASSSSEGWEQFF.

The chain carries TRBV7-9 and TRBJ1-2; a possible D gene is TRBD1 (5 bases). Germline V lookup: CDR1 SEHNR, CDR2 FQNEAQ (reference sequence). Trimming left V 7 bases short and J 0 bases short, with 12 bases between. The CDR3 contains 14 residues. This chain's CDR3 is CASTTRETNYGYTF. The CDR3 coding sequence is TGTGCCAGCACGACCAGGGAAACTAACTATGGCTACACCTTC.

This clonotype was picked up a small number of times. The CDR3 loop reads CATSRNSYEQFF. Here the CDR3 DNA reads TGTGCCACCAGCAGAAATTCCTATGAGCAGTTCTTC. This rearrangement joins TRBV15 to TRBJ2-1; unclear D gene. Looked up from germline, CDR1 is LNHNV and CDR2 is YYDKDF (reference sequence). Deletions cut 2 bases from V and 8 bases from J, with 7 bases between. This CDR3 spans 12 amino acids.

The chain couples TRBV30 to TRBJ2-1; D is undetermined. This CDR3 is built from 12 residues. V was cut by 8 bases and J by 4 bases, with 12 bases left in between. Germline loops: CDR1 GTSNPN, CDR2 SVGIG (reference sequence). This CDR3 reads CAGEVNYNEQFF. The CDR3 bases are TGTGCCGGCGAGGTGAATTACAATGAGCAGTTCTTC.

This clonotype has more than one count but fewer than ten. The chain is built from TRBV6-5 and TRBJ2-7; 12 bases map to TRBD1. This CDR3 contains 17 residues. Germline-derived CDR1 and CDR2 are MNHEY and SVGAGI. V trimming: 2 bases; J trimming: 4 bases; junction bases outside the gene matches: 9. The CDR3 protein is CASSYLGTGGGKYEQYF. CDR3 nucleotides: TGTGCCAGCAGTTACCTTGGGACAGGGGGCGGAAAATACGAGCAGTACTTC.

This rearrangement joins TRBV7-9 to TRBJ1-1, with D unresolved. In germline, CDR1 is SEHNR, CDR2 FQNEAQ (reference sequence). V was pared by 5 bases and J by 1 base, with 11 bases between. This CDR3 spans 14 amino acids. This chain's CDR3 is CASSPESRNTEAFF. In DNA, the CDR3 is TGTGCCAGCAGCCCAGAGAGTAGGAACACTGAAGCTTTCTTT.

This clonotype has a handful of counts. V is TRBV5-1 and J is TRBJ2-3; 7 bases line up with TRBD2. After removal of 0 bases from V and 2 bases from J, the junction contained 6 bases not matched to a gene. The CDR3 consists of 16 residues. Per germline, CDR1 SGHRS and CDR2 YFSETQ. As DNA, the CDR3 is TGCGCCAGCAGCTTGGCCGTTGCGGGAGTCACAGATACGCAGTATTTT. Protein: CASSLAVAGVTDTQYF.

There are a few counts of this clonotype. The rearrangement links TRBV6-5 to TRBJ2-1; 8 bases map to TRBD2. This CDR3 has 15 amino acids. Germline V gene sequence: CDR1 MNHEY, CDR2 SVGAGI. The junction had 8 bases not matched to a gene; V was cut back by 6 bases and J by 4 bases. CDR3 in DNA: TGTGCCAGCAGCTCACGGGGGGGCCAGTACAATGAGCAGTTCTTC. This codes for CASSSRGGQYNEQFF.

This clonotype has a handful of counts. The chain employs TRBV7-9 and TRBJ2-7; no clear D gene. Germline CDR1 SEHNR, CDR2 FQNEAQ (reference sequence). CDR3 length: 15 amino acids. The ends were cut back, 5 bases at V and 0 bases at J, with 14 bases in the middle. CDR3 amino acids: CASSPLTVLSYEQYF. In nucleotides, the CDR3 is TGTGCCAGCAGCCCCCTGACGGTTCTCTCCTACGAGCAGTACTTC.

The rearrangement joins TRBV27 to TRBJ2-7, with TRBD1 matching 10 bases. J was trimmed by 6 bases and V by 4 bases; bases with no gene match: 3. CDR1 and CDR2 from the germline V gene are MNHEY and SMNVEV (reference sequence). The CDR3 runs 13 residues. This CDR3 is CASSWTGGSEQYF. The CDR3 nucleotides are TGTGCCAGCAGTTGGACAGGGGGGAGCGAGCAGTACTTC.

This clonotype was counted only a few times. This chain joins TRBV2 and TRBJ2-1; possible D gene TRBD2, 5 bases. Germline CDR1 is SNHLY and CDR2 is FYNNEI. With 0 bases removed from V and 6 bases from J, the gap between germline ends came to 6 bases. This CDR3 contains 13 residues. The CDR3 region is CASSEARGNEQFF. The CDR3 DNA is TGTGCCAGCAGTGAAGCACGGGGCAATGAGCAGTTCTTC.

This CDR3 is CASSYLARPTGELFF. CDR3 sequence (DNA): TGTGCCAGCAGTTACCTAGCGAGACCCACCGGGGAGCTGTTTTTT. This chain connects TRBV6-2 or TRBV6-3 to TRBJ2-2, with a tentative D call TRBD2 (6 bases). This CDR3 is 15 amino acids long. Deletions cut 2 bases from V and 4 bases from J, with 11 bases between. Germline assignment: CDR1 MNHEY and CDR2 SVGEGT.

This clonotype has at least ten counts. CDR3 amino acids: CASSPSGTIQLDTQYF. In DNA, the CDR3 is TGTGCCAGCAGCCCATCCGGGACTATCCAACTGGATACGCAGTATTTT. The chain carries TRBV11-2 and TRBJ2-3; 7 bases fit TRBD2. V lost 5 bases to trimming and J lost 6 bases; unmatched junction nucleotides: 14. The CDR3 covers 16 residues. Germline V gene data show CDR1 as SGHAT and CDR2 as FQNNGV. Combining the CDR3 with reference TRBV11-2 and TRBJ2-3 gives the whole variable domain EAGVAQSPRYKIIEKRQSVAFWCNPISGHATLYWYQQILGQGPKLLIQFQNNGVVDDSQLPKDRFSAERLKGVDSTLKIQPAKLEDSAVYLCASSPSGTIQLDTQYFGPGTRLTVL.

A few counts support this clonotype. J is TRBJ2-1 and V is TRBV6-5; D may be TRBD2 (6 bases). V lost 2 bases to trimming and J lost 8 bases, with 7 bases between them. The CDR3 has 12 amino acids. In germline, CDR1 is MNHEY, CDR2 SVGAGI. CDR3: CASSYGGYEQFF. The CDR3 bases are TGTGCCAGCAGTTACGGGGGGTATGAGCAGTTCTTC.

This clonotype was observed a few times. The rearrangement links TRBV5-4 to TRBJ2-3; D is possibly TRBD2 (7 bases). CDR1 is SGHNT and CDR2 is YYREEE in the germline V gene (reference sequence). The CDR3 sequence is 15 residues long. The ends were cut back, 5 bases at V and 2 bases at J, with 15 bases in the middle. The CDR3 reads CASSPGGRLTDTQYF. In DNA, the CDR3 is TGTGCCAGCAGTCCGGGGGGCCGGCTCACAGATACGCAGTATTTT.

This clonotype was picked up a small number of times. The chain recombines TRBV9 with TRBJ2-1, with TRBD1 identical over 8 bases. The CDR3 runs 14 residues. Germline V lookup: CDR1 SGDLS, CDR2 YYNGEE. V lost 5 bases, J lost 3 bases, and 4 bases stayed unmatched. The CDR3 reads CASSPTGGYNEQFF. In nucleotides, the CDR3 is TGTGCCAGCAGTCCCACAGGGGGCTACAATGAGCAGTTCTTC.

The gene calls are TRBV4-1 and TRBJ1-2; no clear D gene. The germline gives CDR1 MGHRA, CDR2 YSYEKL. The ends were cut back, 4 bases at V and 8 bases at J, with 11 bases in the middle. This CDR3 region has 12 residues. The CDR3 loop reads CASSPGWEGYTF. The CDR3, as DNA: TGCGCCAGCAGCCCCGGATGGGAAGGCTACACCTTC.

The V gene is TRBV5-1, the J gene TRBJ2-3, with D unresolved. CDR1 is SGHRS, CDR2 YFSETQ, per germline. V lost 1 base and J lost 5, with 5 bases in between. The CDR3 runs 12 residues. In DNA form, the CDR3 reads TGCGCCAGCAGCTTGTCCCTAGATACGCAGTATTTT. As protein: CASSLSLDTQYF.

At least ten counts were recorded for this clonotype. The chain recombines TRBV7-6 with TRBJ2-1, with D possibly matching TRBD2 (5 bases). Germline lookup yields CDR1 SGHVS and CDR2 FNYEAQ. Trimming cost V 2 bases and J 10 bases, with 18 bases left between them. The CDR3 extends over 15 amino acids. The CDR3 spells CASSLRDTRAEEQFF. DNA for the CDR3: TGTGCCAGCAGCTTACGTGACACGCGGGCCGAGGAGCAGTTCTTC.

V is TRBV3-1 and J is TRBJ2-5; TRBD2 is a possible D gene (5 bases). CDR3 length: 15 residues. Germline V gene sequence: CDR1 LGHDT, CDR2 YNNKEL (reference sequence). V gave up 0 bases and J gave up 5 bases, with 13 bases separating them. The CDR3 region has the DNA TGTGCCAGCAGCCAAGACGGGGTCAGTGGTGAGACCCAGTACTTC. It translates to CASSQDGVSGETQYF.

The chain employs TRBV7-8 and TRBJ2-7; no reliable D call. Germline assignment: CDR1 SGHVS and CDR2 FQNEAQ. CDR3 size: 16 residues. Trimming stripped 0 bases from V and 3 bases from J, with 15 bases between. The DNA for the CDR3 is TGTGCCAGCAGCTTAGCGCTCGACCCCTCGGGCTACGAGCAGTACTTC. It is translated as CASSLALDPSGYEQYF.

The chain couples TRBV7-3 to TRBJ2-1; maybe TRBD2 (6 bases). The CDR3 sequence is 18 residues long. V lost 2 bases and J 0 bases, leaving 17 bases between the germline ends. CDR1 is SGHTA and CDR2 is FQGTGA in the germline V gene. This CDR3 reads CASSLYGGSLPSYNEQFF. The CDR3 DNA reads TGTGCCAGCAGCTTATATGGGGGGTCCCTCCCCTCCTACAATGAGCAGTTCTTC.

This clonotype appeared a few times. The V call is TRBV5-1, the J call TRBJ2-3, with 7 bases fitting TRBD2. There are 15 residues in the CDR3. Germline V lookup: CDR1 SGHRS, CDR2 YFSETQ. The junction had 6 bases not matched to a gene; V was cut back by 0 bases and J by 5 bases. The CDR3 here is CASSLGRLAGDTQYF. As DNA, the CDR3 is TGCGCCAGCAGCTTGGGGAGACTAGCTGGAGATACGCAGTATTTT. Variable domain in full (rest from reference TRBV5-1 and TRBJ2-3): KAGVTQTPRYLIKTRGQQVTLSCSPISGHRSVSWYQQTPGQGLQFLFEYFSETQRNKGNFPGRFSGRQFSNSRSEMNVSTLELGDSALYLCASSLGRLAGDTQYFGPGTRLTVL.

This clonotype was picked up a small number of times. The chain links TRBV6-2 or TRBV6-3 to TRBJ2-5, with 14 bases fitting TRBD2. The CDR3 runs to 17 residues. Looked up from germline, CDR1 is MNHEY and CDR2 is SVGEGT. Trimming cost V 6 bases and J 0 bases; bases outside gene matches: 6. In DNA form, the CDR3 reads TGTGCCAGCAGCCCGGGACTAGCGGGGGATAACCAAGAGACCCAGTACTTC. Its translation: CASSPGLAGDNQETQYF.

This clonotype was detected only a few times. The CDR3 sequence: CASSFDRGPYEQYF. CDR3 DNA sequence: TGTGCCAGCAGCTTCGACAGGGGACCCTACGAGCAGTACTTC. V and J are TRBV11-2 and TRBJ2-7; 8 positions match TRBD1. This CDR3 has 14 amino acids. Germline lookup yields CDR1 SGHAT and CDR2 FQNNGV. Trimming cost V 3 bases and J 2 bases; bases outside gene matches: 3.

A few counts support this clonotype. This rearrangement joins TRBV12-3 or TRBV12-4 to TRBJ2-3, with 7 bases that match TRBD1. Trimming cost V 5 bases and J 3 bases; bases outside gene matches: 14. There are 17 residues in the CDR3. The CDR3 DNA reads TGTGCCAGCAGTAGACAACCACAGGGGACGGGGACAGATACGCAGTATTTT. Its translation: CASSRQPQGTGTDTQYF.

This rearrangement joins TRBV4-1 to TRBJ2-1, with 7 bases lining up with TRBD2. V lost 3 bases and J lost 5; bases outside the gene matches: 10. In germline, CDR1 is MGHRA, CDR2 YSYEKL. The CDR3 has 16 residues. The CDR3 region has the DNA TGCGCCAGCAGCCACCCCGGGGAGGGTGGGAACAATGAGCAGTTCTTC. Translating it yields CASSHPGEGGNNEQFF.